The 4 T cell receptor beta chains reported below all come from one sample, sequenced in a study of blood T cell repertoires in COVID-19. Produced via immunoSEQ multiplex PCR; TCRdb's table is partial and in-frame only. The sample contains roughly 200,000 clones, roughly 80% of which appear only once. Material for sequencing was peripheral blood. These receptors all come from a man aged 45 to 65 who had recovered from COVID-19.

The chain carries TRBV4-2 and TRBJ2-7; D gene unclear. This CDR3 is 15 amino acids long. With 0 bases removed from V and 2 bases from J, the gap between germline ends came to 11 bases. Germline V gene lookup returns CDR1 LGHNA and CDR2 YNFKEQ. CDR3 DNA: TGTGCCAGCAGCCAAGAGTCCCCTCGAGCCTACGAGCAGTACTTC. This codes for CASSQESPRAYEQYF.

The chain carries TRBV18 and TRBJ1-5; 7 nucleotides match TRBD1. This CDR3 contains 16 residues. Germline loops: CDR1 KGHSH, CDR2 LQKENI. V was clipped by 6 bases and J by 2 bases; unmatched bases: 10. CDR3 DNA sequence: TGTGCCAGCTCCAGGGGGGACCCTTCGGGCAATCAGCCCCAGCATTTT. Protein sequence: CASSRGDPSGNQPQHF.

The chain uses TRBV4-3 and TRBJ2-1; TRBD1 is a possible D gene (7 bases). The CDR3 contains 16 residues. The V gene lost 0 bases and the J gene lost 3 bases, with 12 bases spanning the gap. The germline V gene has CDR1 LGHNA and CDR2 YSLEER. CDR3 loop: CASSQDRQGGYNEQFF. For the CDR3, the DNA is TGCGCCAGCAGCCAAGATCGGCAGGGGGGCTACAATGAGCAGTTCTTC.

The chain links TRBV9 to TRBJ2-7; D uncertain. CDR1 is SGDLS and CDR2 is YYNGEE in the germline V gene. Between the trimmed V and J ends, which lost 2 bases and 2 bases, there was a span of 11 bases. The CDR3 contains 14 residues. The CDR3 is CASSVTPSPYEQYF. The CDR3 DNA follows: TGTGCCAGCAGCGTCACCCCCAGTCCCTACGAGCAGTACTTC.